The following is a T cell receptor beta chain sequence with its context. This specimen comes from a study of blood T cell repertoires in COVID-19. Study-wide background: Samples came from the United States, Italy and Spain, spanning acute and convalescent COVID-19. T cells, B-cell-depleted T cells, or PBMCs supplied cDNA or gDNA.

V shed 2 bases and J shed 5 bases, with 12 bases lying between them. CDR1 is MGHRA, CDR2 YSYEKL, per germline. CDR3 length equals 14 residues. TCRdb keeps only in-frame clones here, not all; method: immunoSEQ multiplex PCR. The data show about 120,000 clones, around 87% seen once. V is TRBV4-1 and J is TRBJ1-2, with TRBD1 as a possible D gene (6 bases). This clonotype originated in a woman in her 70s with acute or convalescent COVID-19. The sequencing input was peripheral blood. CDR3 in DNA: TGCGCCAGCAGCCAACTCGGACAGAAATATGGCTACACCTTC. Protein sequence: CASSQLGQKYGYTF.